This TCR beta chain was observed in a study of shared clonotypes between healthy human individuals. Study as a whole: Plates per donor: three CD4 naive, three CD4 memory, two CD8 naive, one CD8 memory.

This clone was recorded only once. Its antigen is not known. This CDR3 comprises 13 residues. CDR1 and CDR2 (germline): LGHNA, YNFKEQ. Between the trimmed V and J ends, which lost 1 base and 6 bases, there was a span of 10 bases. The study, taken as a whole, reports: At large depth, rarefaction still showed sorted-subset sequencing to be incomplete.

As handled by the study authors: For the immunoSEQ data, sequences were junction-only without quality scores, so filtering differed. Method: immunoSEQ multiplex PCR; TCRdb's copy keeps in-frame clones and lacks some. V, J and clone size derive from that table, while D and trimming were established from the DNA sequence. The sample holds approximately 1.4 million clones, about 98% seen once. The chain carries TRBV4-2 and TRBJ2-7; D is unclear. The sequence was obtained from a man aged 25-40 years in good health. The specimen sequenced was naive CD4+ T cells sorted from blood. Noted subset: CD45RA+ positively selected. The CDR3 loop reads CASSQVRHAEQYF. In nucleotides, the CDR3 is TGTGCCAGCAGCCAAGTTCGGCACGCCGAGCAGTACTTC.